This TCR beta chain was identified in a study of blood T cells in healthy people across ages. The use of a sample-barcoded 5' primer and a J-beta primer mix characterized a second PCR of about 7 to 12 cycles. TCRdb re-called the 5' RACE reads with MiXCR, one entry per CDR3 protein. Seen here are 850,000 to 1,100,000 distinct CDR3 sequences, approximately 38% observed once, and the top ten hold 10% to 15%. The sample holds a few counts of this clonotype. Sequenced sample: blood. This clonotype was sampled from a young man in good health.

The CDR3 protein is CASSGRAAGPADTQYF. Written as DNA, the CDR3 is TGTGCCAGCAGCGGGCGAGCTGCGGGGCCCGCAGATACGCAGTATTTT. The V and J genes are TRBV9 and TRBJ2-3; D perhaps matches TRBD2 (6 bases). Trimming took off 3 bases at V and 4 bases at J, with 18 bases between the two ends. The V gene's germline CDR1 is SGDLS and CDR2 YYNGEE. The CDR3 has 16 amino acids. Using reference TRBV9 and TRBJ2-3 for the parts outside the CDR3, the full variable domain is DSGVTQTPKHLITATGQRVTLRCSPRSGDLSVYWYQQSLDQGLQFLIQYYNGEERAKGNILERFSAQQFPDLHSELNLSSLELGDSALYFCASSGRAAGPADTQYFGPGTRLTVL.